The T cell receptor (beta chain) under discussion was sequenced for a study of HIV-infected children after antiretroviral therapy interruption. Indicated treatment: PENTA 11 planned treatment interruption arm or continuous ART arm. A remark on this clonotype: A read error may be the cause here, since a much bigger clone is one base away.

RNA-based 3' RACE libraries used unique molecular identifiers. One entry per CDR3 protein, called by TCRdb with MiXCR from the 3' RACE reads. The sample holds approximately 96,000 distinct CDR3 sequences; around 6.9% are singletons and the top ten take 0.85% to 1.2%. The sequence was obtained from a pool of human donors with HIV. Sequences were derived from CD45RA+ CD4+ T cells from PBMCs, pooled from several time points, sampled from a donor given antiretroviral therapy, either interrupted or continuous. Subset: naive CD4+ CD45RA+ CD45RO- T cells.

The chain's CDR3 is CASSFKTTGTGTEVFF. CDR3 sequence (DNA): TGTGCTAGCAGCTTTAAAACTACAGGGACTGGCACTGAAGTTTTCTTT. V gene TRBV7-7 combines with J gene TRBJ1-1, with D possibly TRBD1 on 6 matching bases. Germline CDR1 reads SSHAT; CDR2 reads FNYEAQ (reference sequence). The CDR3 consists of 16 residues.